The source of this T cell receptor (beta chain) is a study of patients and donors after allogeneic stem cell transplantation. TCRdb called the RT-PCR reads again in MiXCR, with one record for every CDR3 protein. The repertoire holds 400,000 to 500,000 distinct CDR3 sequences, with 16% as singletons. Germline V gene lookup returns CDR1 SGHAT and CDR2 FQNNGV. The ends were cut back, 8 bases at V and 6 bases at J, with 12 bases in the middle. The CDR3 extends over 12 amino acids. Sequencing used blood, either unsorted or a sorted T cell fraction (not recorded which). The sequence was collected from a human donor who was either an allogeneic HSCT recipient or a stem cell or donor lymphocyte infusion donor (not recorded which). It is not recorded whose cells these are; they may come from a transplant donor. The chain couples TRBV11-2 to TRBJ2-3; perhaps TRBD2 as D (6 bases). The CDR3 spells CASGGAEDTQYF. CDR3 nucleotides: TGTGCCAGCGGCGGGGCGGAGGATACGCAGTATTTT.